The clone carrying this T cell receptor beta chain appeared many times. The antigen remains undetermined. Based on clinical symptoms, serum thyroxine and TRAb, thyroid ultrasound and orbital computed tomography, diagnoses were reached. V was shortened by 6 bases and J by 0 bases, with 10 bases between the two germline ends. CDR3 length equals 14 residues. Amplification yielded TCR beta CDR3 regions, with RNA transcripts as the source. When the TCR CDR3 underwent first-round RT-PCR, the HTBI primer set was used. TCRdb reprocessed the multiplex PCR reads with MiXCR, giving one entry per CDR3 protein. The sample records some 490,000 distinct CDR3 sequences, roughly 22% being singletons. The entry originates in a study of T cells in Graves' hyperthyroidism and ophthalmopathy. Background on the study: The initial diagnosis was the point when peripheral blood was collected, ahead of any treatment.

Study-wide findings and caveats: The model foresaw ophthalmopathy a median around 6 months prior to onset. Blood also held most thyroid clonotypes expanded beyond 0.001.

Sequencing was performed on blood. V and J are TRBV12-3 or TRBV12-4 and TRBJ2-3; D is perhaps TRBD1 (6 bases). This clonotype originated in a woman aged 65 to 85 with Graves' ophthalmopathy. The CDR3: CASRQTGSTDTQYF. The CDR3 DNA follows: TGTGCCAGCAGACAAACAGGGAGCACAGATACGCAGTATTTT.